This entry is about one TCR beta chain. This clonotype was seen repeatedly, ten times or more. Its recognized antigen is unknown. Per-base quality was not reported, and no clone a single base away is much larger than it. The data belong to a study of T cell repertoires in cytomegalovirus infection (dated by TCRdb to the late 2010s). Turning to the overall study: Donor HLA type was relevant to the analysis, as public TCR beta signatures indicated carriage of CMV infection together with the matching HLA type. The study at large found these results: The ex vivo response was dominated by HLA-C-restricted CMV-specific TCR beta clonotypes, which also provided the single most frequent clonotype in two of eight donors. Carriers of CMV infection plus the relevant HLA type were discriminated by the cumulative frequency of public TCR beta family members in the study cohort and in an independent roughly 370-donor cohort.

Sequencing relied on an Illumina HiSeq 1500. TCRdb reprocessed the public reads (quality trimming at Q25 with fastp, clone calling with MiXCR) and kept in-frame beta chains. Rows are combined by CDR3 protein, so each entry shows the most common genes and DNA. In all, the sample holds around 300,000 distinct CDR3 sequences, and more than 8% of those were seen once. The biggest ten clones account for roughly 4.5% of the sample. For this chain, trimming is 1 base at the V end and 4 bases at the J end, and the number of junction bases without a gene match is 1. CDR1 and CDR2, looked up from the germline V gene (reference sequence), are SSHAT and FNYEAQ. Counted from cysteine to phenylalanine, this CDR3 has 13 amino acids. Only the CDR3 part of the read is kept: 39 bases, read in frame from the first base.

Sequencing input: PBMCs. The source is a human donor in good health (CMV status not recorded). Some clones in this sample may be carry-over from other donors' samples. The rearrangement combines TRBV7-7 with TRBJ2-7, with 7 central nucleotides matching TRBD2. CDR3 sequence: CASSLGEGYEQYF. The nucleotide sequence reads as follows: TGTGCCAGCAGCTTAGGGGAGGGATACGAGCAGTACTTC.